This T cell receptor beta chain was recovered during a study of shared clonotypes between healthy human individuals. Sequencing was performed with immunoSEQ multiplex PCR; in TCRdb, only in-frame clones are kept and a portion is missing. Found here are around 2.5 million clones, roughly 93% of them singletons; the top ten hold approximately 0.35%. This CDR3 contains 14 residues. V lost 0 bases and J 5 bases, leaving 8 bases between the germline ends. Germline lookup yields CDR1 SGHTA and CDR2 FQGTGA. The TCR originated in a man aged 18 to 35 in good health. Some clones in this sample may be carry-over from other donors' samples. Input material: naive CD4+ T cells from PBMCs. Subset here: CD45RA+ positively selected. The chain carries TRBV7-3 and TRBJ2-1; D gene unclear. CDR3 protein: CASSLTGPNNEQFF. CDR3 DNA sequence: TGTGCCAGCAGCTTAACAGGACCCAACAATGAGCAGTTCTTC.